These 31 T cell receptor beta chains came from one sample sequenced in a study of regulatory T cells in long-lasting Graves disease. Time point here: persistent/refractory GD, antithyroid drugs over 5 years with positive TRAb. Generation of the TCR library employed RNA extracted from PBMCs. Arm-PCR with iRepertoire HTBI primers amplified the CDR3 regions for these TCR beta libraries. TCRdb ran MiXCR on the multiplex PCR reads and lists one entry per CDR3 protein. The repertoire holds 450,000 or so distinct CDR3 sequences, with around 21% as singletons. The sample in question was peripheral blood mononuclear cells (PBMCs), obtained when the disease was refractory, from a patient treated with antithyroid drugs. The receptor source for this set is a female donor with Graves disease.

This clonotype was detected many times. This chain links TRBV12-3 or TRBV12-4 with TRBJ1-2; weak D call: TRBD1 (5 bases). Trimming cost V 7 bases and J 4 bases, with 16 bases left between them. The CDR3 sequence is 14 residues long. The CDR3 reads CASNRDSDFYGYTF. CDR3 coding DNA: TGTGCCAGCAACCGGGACTCGGATTTCTATGGCTACACCTTC.

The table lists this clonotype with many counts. The CDR3: CAWSVAGVNEQYF. As DNA, the CDR3 is TGTGCCTGGAGTGTAGCGGGAGTAAACGAGCAGTACTTC. This chain joins TRBV30 and TRBJ2-7, with 8 bases fitting TRBD2. Trimming removed 0 bases from V and 5 bases from J; junction bases left unmatched: 3. CDR3 length: 13 amino acids. CDR1 GTSNPN and CDR2 SVGIG come from the germline V gene (reference sequence).

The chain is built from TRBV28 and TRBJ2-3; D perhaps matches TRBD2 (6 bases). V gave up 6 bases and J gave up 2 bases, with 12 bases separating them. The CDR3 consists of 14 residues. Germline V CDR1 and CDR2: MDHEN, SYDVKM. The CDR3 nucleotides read TGTGCCAGCAGGCTTAGCGGTTCCACAGATACGCAGTATTTT. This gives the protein CASRLSGSTDTQYF.

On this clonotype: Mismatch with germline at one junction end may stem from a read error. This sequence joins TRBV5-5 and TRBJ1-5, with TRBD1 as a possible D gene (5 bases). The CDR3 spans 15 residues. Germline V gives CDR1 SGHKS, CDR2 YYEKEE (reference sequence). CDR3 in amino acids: CASSSGTFSNQPLHF. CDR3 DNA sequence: TGTGCCAGCAGTTCCGGGACCTTTAGCAATCAGCCCCTGCATTTT.

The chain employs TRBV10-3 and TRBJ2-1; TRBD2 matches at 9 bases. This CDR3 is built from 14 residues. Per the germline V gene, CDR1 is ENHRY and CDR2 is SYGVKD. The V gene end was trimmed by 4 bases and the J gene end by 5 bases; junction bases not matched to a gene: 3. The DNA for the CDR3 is TGTGCCATCAGTGTGGGACTAGCCAACAATGAGCAGTTCTTC. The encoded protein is CAISVGLANNEQFF.

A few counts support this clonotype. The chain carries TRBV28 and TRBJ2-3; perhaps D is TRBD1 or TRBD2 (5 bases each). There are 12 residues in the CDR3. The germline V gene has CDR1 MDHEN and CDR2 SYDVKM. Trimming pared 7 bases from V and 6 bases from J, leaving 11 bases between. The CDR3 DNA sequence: TGTGCCAGCACTACCGGGACGGATACGCAGTATTTT. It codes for CASTTGTDTQYF.

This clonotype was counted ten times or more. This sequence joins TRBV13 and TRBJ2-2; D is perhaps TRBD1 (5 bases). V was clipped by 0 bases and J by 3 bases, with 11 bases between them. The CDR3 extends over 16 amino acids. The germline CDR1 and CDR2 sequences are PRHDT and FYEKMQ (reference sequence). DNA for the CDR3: TGTGCCAGCAGCTTAGGCAGGGTGTCGGACACCGGGGAGCTGTTTTTT. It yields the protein CASSLGRVSDTGELFF.

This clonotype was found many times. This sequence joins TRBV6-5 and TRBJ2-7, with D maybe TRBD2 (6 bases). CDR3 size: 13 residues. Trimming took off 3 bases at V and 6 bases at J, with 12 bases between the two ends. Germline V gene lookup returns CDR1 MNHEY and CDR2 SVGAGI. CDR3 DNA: TGTGCCAGCAGTTATCTAGTGGAGGGCGAGCAGTACTTC. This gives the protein CASSYLVEGEQYF.

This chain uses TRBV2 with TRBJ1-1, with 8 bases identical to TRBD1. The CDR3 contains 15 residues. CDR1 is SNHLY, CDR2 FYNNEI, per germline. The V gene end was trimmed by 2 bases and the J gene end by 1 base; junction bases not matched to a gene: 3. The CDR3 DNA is TGTGCCAGCAGTGAACCGGGACAGGCGAACACTGAAGCTTTCTTT. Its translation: CASSEPGQANTEAFF.

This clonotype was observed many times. CDR3 protein: CASRNNVVNTEAFF. In nucleotides, the CDR3 is TGTGCCAGCAGAAATAATGTGGTGAACACTGAAGCTTTCTTT. The rearrangement joins TRBV6-1 to TRBJ1-1; D is ambiguous. Trimming left V 6 bases short and J 0 bases short, with 11 bases between. The germline V gene encodes CDR1 MNHNS and CDR2 SASEGT. This CDR3 is 14 amino acids long.

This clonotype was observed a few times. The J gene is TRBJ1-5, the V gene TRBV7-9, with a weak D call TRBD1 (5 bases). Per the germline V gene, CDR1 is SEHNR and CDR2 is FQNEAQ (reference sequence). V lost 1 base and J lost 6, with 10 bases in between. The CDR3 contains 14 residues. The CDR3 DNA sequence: TGTGCCAGCAGCTTAGACGCCGGGGGTCAGCCCCAGCATTTT. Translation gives CASSLDAGGQPQHF.

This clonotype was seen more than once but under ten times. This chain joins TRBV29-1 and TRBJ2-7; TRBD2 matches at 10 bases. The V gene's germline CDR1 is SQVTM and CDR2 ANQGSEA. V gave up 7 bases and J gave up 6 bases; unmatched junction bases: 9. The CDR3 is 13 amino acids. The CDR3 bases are TGCAGCGCGGGCGGGGGACTAGCGCCCGAGCAGTACTTC. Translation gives CSAGGGLAPEQYF.

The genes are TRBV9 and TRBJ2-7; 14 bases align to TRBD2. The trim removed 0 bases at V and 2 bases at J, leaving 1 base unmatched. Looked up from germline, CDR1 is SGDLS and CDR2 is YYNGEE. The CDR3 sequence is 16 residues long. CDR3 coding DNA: TGTGCCAGCAGCGTAGGGGGACTAGCGGGAGCCTACGAGCAGTACTTC. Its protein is CASSVGGLAGAYEQYF.

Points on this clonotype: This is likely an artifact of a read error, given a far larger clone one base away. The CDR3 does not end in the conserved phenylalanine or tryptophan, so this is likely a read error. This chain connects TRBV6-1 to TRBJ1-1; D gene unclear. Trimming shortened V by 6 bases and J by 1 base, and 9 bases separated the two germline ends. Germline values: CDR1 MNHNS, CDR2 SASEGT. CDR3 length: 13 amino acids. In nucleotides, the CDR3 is TGTGCCAGCAGCGGAAAAGGGAACACTGAAGCTTTCCTT. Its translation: CASSGKGNTEAFL.

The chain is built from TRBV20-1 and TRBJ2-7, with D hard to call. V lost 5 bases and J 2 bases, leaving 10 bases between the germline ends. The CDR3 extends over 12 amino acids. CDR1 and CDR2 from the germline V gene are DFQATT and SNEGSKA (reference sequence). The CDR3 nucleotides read TGCAGTGCTCTCGGGCCGCCCTACGAGCAGTACTTC. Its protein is CSALGPPYEQYF.

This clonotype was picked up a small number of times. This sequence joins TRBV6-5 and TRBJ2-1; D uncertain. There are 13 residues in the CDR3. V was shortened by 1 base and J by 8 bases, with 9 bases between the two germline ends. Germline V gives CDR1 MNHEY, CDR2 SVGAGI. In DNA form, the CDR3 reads TGTGCCAGCAGTTACTTTAGTAGCTATGAGCAGTTCTTC. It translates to CASSYFSSYEQFF.

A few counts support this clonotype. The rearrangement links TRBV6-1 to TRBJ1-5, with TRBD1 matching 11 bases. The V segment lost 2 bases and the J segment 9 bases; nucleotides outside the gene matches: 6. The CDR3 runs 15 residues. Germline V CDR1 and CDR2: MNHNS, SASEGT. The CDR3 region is CASSEHGTGGSPQHF. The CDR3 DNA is TGTGCCAGCAGTGAACACGGGACAGGGGGATCGCCCCAGCATTTT.

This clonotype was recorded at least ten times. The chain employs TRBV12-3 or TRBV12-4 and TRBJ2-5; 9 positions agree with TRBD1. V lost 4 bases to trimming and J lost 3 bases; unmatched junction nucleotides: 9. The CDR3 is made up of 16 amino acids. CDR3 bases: TGTGCCAGCAGTTCACCAAACGACAGGGGGGAAGAGACCCAGTACTTC. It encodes CASSSPNDRGEETQYF.

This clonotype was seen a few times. The chain's CDR3 is CASTPGQGDTGELFF. The CDR3 DNA is TGTGCCAGCACTCCGGGACAGGGCGACACCGGGGAGCTGTTTTTT. The chain has TRBV11-3 and TRBJ2-2, with 9 positions matching TRBD1. The CDR3 contains 15 residues. V dropped 7 bases and J dropped 3; count of bases not matched to a gene: 6. CDR1 SGHNT and CDR2 YENEEA come from the germline V gene.

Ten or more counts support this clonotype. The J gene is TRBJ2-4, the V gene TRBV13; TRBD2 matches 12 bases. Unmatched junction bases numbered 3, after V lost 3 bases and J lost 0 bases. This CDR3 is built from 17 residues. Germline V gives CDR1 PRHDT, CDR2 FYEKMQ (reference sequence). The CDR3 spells CASSFGLAGLAKNIQYF. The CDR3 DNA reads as TGTGCCAGCAGCTTCGGACTAGCGGGGTTAGCCAAAAACATTCAGTACTTC.

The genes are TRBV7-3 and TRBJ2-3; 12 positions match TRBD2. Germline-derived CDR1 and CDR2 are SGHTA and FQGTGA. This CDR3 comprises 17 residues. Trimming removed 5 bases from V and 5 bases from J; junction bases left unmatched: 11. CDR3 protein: CASSRLAGDRGRDTQYF. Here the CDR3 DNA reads TGTGCCAGCAGCCGACTAGCGGGAGATCGGGGGCGAGATACGCAGTATTTT.

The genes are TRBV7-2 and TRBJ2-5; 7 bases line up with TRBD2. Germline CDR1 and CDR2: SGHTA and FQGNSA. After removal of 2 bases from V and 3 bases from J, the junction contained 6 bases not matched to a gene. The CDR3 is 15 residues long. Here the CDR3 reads CASSLLSGLEETQYF. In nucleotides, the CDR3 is TGTGCCAGCAGCTTACTAAGCGGACTAGAAGAGACCCAGTACTTC. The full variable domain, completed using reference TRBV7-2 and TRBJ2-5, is GAGVSQSPSNKVTEKGKDVELRCDPISGHTALYWYRQSLGQGLEFLIYFQGNSAPDKSGLPSDRFSAERTGGSVSTLTIQRTQQEDSAVYLCASSLLSGLEETQYFGPGTRLLVL.

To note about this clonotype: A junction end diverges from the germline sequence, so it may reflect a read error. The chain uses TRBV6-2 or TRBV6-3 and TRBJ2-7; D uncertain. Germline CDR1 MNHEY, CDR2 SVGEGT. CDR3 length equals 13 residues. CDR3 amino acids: CASSYRSSYGQYF. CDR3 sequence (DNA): TGTGCCAGCAGTTACCGGAGCTCCTACGGGCAGTACTTC.

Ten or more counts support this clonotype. This CDR3 reads CASSSRTGLKSYEQYF. The CDR3 DNA sequence: TGTGCCAGCAGTTCACGGACAGGGTTGAAATCCTACGAGCAGTACTTC. The V call is TRBV6-5, the J call TRBJ2-7, with 8 bases fitting TRBD1. The CDR3 length is 16 residues. The V segment lost 4 bases and the J segment 1 base; nucleotides outside the gene matches: 9. Germline assignment: CDR1 MNHEY and CDR2 SVGAGI.

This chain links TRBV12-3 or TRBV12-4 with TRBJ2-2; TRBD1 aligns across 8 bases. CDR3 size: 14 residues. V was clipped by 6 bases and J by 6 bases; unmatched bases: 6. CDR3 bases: TGTGCCAGCAGACAGGGGGGAGTCGCCGGGGAGCTGTTTTTT. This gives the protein CASRQGGVAGELFF.

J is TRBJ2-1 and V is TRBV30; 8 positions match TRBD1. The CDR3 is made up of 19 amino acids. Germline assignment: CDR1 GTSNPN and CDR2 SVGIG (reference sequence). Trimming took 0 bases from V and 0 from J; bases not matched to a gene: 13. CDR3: CAWSVREQGVWSSYNEQFF. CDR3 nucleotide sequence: TGTGCCTGGAGTGTACGGGAACAGGGGGTCTGGAGCTCCTACAATGAGCAGTTCTTC.

The CDR3 DNA sequence: TGTGCCAGCAGCCAAGATTACTCCTACGAGCAGTACTTC. It yields the protein CASSQDYSYEQYF. V usage is TRBV3-1 and J usage is TRBJ2-7, with unresolved D. The germline V and J ends were trimmed by 0 bases and 0 bases, with 3 bases remaining between them. The length of the CDR3 is 13 residues. From germline, CDR1 is LGHDT and CDR2 YNNKEL (reference sequence).

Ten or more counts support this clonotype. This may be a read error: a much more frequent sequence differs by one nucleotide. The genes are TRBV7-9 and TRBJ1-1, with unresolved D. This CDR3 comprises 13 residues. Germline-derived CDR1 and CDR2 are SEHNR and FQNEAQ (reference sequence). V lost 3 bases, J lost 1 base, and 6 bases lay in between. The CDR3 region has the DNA TGTGCCAGCAGCTTTGGGGAGAACACTGAAGCTTTCTTT. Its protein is CASSFGENTEAFF.

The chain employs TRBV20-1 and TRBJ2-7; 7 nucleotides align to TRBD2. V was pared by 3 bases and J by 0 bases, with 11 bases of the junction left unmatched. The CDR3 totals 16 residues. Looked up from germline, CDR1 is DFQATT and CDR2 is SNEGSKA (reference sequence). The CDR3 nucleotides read TGCAGTGCTAGCCGTCGAGCGGGATCCCCCTCCTACGAGCAGTACTTC. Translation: CSASRRAGSPSYEQYF.

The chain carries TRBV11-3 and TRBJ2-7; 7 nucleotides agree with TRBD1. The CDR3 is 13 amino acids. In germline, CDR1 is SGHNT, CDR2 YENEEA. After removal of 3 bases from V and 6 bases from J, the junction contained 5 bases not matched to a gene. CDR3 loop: CASSFRTGAEQYF. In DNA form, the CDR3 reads TGTGCCAGCAGCTTCCGAACAGGGGCCGAGCAGTACTTC.

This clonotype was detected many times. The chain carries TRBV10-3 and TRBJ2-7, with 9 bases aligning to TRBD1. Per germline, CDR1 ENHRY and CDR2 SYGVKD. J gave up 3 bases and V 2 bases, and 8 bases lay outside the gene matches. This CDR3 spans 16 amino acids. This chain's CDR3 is CAISERTGTGIYEQYF. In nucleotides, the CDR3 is TGTGCCATCAGTGAGCGGACCGGGACAGGGATCTACGAGCAGTACTTC.